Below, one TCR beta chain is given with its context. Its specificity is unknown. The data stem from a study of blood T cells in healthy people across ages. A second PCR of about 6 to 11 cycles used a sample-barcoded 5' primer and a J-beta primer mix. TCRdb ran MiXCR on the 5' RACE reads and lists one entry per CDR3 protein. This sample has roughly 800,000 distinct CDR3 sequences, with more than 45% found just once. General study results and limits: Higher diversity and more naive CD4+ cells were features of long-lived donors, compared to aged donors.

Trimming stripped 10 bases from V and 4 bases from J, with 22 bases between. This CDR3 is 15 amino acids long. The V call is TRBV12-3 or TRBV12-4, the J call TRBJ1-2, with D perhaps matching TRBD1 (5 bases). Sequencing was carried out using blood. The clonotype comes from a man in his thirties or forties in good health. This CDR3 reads CATKLIGGGGYGYTF. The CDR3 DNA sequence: TGTGCCACCAAGTTGATCGGCGGTGGGGGCTATGGCTACACCTTC.